Listed below are T cell receptor beta chains from one sample, sequenced in a study of blood T cell repertoires in COVID-19. Assay: immunoSEQ multiplex PCR; the TCRdb copy retains only in-frame clones and omits some. This table holds under 250,000 clones, about four fifths found once. The sequenced sample was peripheral blood. The origin of the receptors is a woman in her thirties or forties with acute or convalescent COVID-19. The CDR3 runs from the conserved cysteine through the conserved F or W. The order of the fields is J gene, V gene, D gene, clone size, CDR3 DNA, CDR3 protein. The D gene is left open where the match is weak. For some rows the clone size is stated as once, few or many, or as a class when expanded; others skip it.

TRBJ1-1,TRBV4-1,-,-,TGCGCCAGCAGCCAAGTAGGGGTTGGGACTGAAGCTTTCTTT,CASSQVGVGTEAFF
TRBJ1-2,TRBV27,-,-,TGTGCCAGCAGTTCTTCCGGGACAAACTATGGCTACACCTTC,CASSSSGTNYGYTF
TRBJ2-1,TRBV19,-,-,TGTGCCAGTCCCCGCCTAGGGGACAATGAGCAGTTCTTC,CASPRLGDNEQFF
TRBJ1-2,TRBV30,-,-,TGTGCCTGGGATAACTGGGGGGTGCGTGGCTACACCTTC,CAWDNWGVRGYTF
TRBJ1-2,TRBV7-9,TRBD1,-,TGTGCCAGCAGCTTAGGACAGGGCCCAGGCTACACCTTC,CASSLGQGPGYTF
TRBJ1-3,TRBV9,TRBD1,-,TGTGCCAGCAGCCCCAGACAGGGCTCTGGAAACACCATATATTTT,CASSPRQGSGNTIYF
TRBJ2-3,TRBV9,-,-,TGTGCCAGCAGCGCAAGATACGGGGGGCCCACAGATACGCAGTATTTT,CASSARYGGPTDTQYF
TRBJ2-1,TRBV19,TRBD1,-,TGTGCCAGTAGTATAGAAGGGGTTGGAAGACAGGGGAGAGGTGAGCAGTTCTTC,CASSIEGVGRQGRGEQFF
TRBJ2-5,TRBV7-7,-,-,TGTGCCAGCAGCAATCGGGAGACCCAGTACTTC,CASSNRETQYF
TRBJ2-7,TRBV5-4,TRBD2,-,TGTGCCAGCAGCCCCCTAACCGGACTAGCGGCCCGCGAGCAGTACTTC,CASSPLTGLAAREQYF
TRBJ2-7,TRBV4-1,-,-,TGCGCCAGCAGCAGGACAGTTGCGTATGCTAGCGAGCAGTACTTC,CASSRTVAYASEQYF
TRBJ2-5,TRBV20-1,TRBD1,-,TGCAGTGCTAGTCGGCAGGGGGCATGGGAGACCCAGTACTTC,CSASRQGAWETQYF
TRBJ2-2,TRBV5-6,-,-,TGTGCCAGCAACTCTATTTACAGGGACACCGGGGAGCTGTTTTTT,CASNSIYRDTGELFF
TRBJ1-4,TRBV5-1,TRBD1,-,TGCGCCAGCAGCTTGGAGGGACAGGGTAGTGAAAAACTGTTTTTT,CASSLEGQGSEKLFF
TRBJ2-7,TRBV29-1,TRBD1,few,TGCAGCGGAGGACAGGGCTACGAGCAGTACTTC,CSGGQGYEQYF
TRBJ1-1,TRBV7-8,-,-,TGTGCCAGCAGCTTATTAGGTAGTGTTTTGGACGGAGGCTTAGGGGGCACTGAAGCTTTCTTT,CASSLLGSVLDGGLGGTEAFF
TRBJ1-1,TRBV19,-,-,TGTGCCAGTAGTATTCGTGGAGGAACTGAAGCTTTCTTT,CASSIRGGTEAFF
TRBJ2-7,TRBV6-5,-,-,TGTGCCAGCAGCCTCCCAGGGAGGAACGAGCAGTACTTC,CASSLPGRNEQYF
TRBJ2-5,TRBV3-1/TRBV3-2,-,few,TGTGCCAGCAGCCGAAGAACGCTCTCAGGGCAGGAGACCCAGTACTTC,CASSRRTLSGQETQYF
TRBJ1-2,TRBV12-3/TRBV12-4,-,-,TGTGCCAGCAGTTCGGGGTTTTATGGCTACACCTTC,CASSSGFYGYTF
TRBJ1-1,TRBV29-1,TRBD1,-,TGCAGCGTTCCGGACAGGTGGGACACTGAAGCTTTCTTT,CSVPDRWDTEAFF
TRBJ2-1,TRBV6-4,TRBD2,-,TGTGCCAGCAGTGATAAGCGGGGGGTGTCCTACAATGAGCAGTTCTTC,CASSDKRGVSYNEQFF
TRBJ2-5,TRBV20-1,-,few,TGCAGTGCTAGTCCTCCCTTTAGTTCTCGGCAAGAGACCCAGTACTTC,CSASPPFSSRQETQYF
TRBJ2-1,TRBV12-1,-,-,TGTGCCAGCAGCTTTGAGACGGGCAGGGACTCCTACAATGAGCAGTTCTTC,CASSFETGRDSYNEQFF
TRBJ1-4,TRBV4-3,TRBD1,-,TGCGCCAGCAGCCAAGCACCGACAGGGGAGACAACTAATGAAAAACTGTTTTTT,CASSQAPTGETTNEKLFF
TRBJ1-2,TRBV12-3/TRBV12-4,TRBD1,-,TGTGCCAGCAGTGGACAGGCGTCAATCTCCACCTTC,CASSGQASISTF
TRBJ2-2,TRBV5-6,TRBD2,-,TGTGCCAGCAGCTTGGATAGCGGGACGGTAACCACCGGGGAGCTGTTTTTT,CASSLDSGTVTTGELFF
TRBJ1-1,TRBV21-1,-,-,TGTGCCAGCATCCAAGGGGGACAGGGGAAACTAAACACTGAAGCTTTCTTT,CASIQGGQGKLNTEAFF
TRBJ2-2,TRBV7-8,-,once,TGTGCCAGCAGCTTCAGGGATGCGGGGGAGCTGTTTTTT,CASSFRDAGELFF